Included here is one T cell receptor beta chain sequence, with context. CDR1 and CDR2 (germline): SGDLS, YYNGEE. V lost 0 bases, J lost 6 bases, and 16 bases lay in between. CDR3 length: 16 residues. Clones were read by immunoSEQ multiplex PCR, and TCRdb kept only the in-frame ones, dropping some. Of under 300,000 clones detected, 75% to 90% appear once; the ten largest clones hold roughly 2.5%. This sample was taken from a study of blood T cell repertoires in COVID-19. For the study at large: T cells, B-cell-depleted T cells, or PBMCs supplied cDNA or gDNA.

Recruits, aged about 18 to 95 years, lived in around 24 US areas. Assignments of participants to cohorts depended upon their own reported clinical history. Sequencing was performed on PBMCs or T cells enriched from blood (not recorded which). The V call is TRBV9, the J call TRBJ2-1, with D possibly TRBD1 on 5 matching bases. This receptor was taken from a woman between 18 and 29 years old who had recovered from COVID-19. This CDR3 reads CASSVEGWGWSNEQFF. The CDR3 nucleotides read TGTGCCAGCAGCGTAGAGGGTTGGGGCTGGTCCAATGAGCAGTTCTTC.